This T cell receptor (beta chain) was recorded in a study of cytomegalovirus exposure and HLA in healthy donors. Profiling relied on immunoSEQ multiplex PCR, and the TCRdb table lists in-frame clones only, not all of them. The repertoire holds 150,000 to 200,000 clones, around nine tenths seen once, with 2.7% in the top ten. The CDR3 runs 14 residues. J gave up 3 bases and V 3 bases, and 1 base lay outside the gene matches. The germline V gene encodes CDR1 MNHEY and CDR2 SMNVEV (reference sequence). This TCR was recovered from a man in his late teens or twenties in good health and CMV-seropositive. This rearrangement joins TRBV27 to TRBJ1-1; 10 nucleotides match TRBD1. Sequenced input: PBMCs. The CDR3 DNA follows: TGTGCCAGCAGTTTGACAGGGGGCTACACTGAAGCTTTCTTT. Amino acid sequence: CASSLTGGYTEAFF.